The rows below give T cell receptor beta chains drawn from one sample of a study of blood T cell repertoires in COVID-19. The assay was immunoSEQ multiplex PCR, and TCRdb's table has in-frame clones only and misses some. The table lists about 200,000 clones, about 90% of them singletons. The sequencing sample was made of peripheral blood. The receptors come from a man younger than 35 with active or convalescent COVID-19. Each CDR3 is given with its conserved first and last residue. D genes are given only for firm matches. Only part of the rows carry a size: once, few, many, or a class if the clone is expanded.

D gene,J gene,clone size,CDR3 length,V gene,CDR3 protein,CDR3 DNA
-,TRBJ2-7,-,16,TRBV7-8,CASSLRGTGFSYEQYF,TGTGCCAGCAGCTTAAGGGGAACAGGCTTCTCCTACGAGCAGTACTTC
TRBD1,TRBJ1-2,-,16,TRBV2,CASSAETGNSNYGYTF,TGTGCCAGCAGTGCGGAGACAGGGAACTCCAACTATGGCTACACCTTC
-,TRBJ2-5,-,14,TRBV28,CASRAGGDQETQYF,TGTGCCAGCCGAGCCGGAGGGGACCAAGAGACCCAGTACTTC
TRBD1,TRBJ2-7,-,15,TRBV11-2,CASSLRQGPSYEQYF,TGTGCCAGCAGCTTAAGACAGGGACCGTCCTACGAGCAGTACTTC
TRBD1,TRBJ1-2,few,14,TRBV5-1,CASSLAQGVGGYTF,TGCGCCAGCAGCTTGGCACAGGGGGTCGGAGGCTACACCTTC
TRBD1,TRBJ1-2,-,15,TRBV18,CASSPDSGDRGGYTF,TGTGCCAGCTCACCAGACTCCGGGGACAGGGGCGGCTACACCTTC
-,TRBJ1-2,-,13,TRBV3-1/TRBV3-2,CASSQTGWYGYTF,TGTGCCAGCAGCCAAACAGGATGGTATGGCTACACCTTC
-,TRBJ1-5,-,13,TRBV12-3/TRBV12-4,CASSFSQNQPQHF,TGTGCCAGCAGTTTTTCGCAGAATCAGCCCCAGCATTTT
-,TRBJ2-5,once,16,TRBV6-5,CASSLTQGGWQETQYF,TGTGCCAGCAGTTTGACCCAGGGGGGTTGGCAAGAGACCCAGTACTTC
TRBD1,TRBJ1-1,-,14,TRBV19,CASSIKQGAGEAFF,TGTGCCAGTAGTATCAAACAGGGGGCGGGTGAAGCTTTCTTT
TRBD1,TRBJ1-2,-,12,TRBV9,CASSLTGSGYTF,TGTGCCAGCAGCCTGACAGGGAGCGGCTACACCTTC
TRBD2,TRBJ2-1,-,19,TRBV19,CASSTLPRTSGRENNEQFF,TGTGCCAGTAGTACCCTCCCCCGGACTAGCGGGAGGGAGAACAATGAGCAGTTCTTC
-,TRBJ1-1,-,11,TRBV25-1,CASSEQGEAFF,TGTGCCAGCAGCGAACAGGGTGAAGCTTTCTTT
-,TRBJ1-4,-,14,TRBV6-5,CASRPGHANEKLFF,TGTGCCAGCAGACCGGGACATGCTAATGAAAAACTGTTTTTT
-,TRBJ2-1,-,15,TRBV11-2,CASSLGAGTYNEQFF,TGTGCCAGCAGCTTAGGGGCGGGGACTTACAATGAGCAGTTCTTC
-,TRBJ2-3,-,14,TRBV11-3,CASSLQGATDTQYF,TGTGCCAGCAGCTTACAGGGTGCCACAGATACGCAGTATTTT
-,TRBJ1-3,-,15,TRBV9,CASSVAGLVGNTIYF,TGTGCCAGCAGCGTAGCAGGGCTGGTTGGAAACACCATATATTTT
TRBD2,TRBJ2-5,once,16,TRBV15,CATSRDLLAGAETQYF,TGTGCCACCAGCAGAGATCTACTAGCGGGAGCAGAGACCCAGTACTTC
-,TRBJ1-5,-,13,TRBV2,CASSEVRNQPQHF,TGTGCCAGCAGTGAAGTTAGAAATCAGCCCCAGCATTTT
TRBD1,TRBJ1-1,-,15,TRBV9,CASSIGTGMNTEAFF,TGTGCCAGCAGCATAGGGACAGGGATGAACACTGAAGCTTTCTTT
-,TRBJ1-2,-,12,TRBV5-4,CASSLEQDGYTF,TGTGCCAGCAGCTTGGAGCAGGATGGCTACACCTTC
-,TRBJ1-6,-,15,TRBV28,CASVTGSSYNSPLHF,TGTGCCAGCGTTACAGGGAGCTCCTATAATTCACCCCTCCACTTT
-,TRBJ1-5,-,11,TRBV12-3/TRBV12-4,CASSRGQGQHF,TGTGCCAGCAGCCGTGGTCAGGGACAGCATTTT
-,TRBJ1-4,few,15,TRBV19,CASSPQESSNEKLFF,TGTGCCAGTAGTCCCCAAGAGTCCTCTAATGAAAAACTGTTTTTT
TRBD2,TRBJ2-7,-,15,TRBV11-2,CASSLDGGLAGEQYF,TGTGCCAGCAGCTTAGATGGGGGACTAGCGGGTGAGCAGTACTTC
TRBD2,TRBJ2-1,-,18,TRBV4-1,CASSQDFALAGDYNEQFF,TGCGCCAGCAGCCAAGATTTTGCGCTAGCGGGGGACTACAATGAGCAGTTCTTC
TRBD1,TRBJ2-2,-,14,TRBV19,CASSFQTGSRELFF,TGTGCCAGTAGTTTCCAGACAGGGTCTAGGGAGCTGTTTTTT
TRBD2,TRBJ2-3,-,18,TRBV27,CASSLSVSGRATTDTQYF,TGTGCCAGCAGTTTATCAGTAAGCGGGAGGGCCACCACAGATACGCAGTATTTT
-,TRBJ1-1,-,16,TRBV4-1,CASSQDVQGMFIEAFF,TGCGCCAGCAGCCAAGACGTCCAGGGGATGTTCATTGAAGCTTTCTTT
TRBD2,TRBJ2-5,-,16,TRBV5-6,CASSRDLGGYQETQYF,TGTGCCAGCAGCCGGGACCTGGGAGGGTACCAAGAGACCCAGTACTTC
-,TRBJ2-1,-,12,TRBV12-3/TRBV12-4,CASSPGNNEQFF,TGTGCCAGCAGTCCCGGGAACAATGAGCAGTTCTTC
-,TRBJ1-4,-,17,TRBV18,CASSPATPRGTNEKLFF,TGTGCCAGCTCACCAGCCACTCCTAGGGGAACTAATGAAAAACTGTTTTTT
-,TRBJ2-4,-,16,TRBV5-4,CASSAAETGIQNIQYF,TGTGCCAGCAGCGCCGCCGAGACAGGAATTCAAAACATTCAGTACTTC
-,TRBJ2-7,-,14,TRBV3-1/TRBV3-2,CASSPSGAPYEQYF,TGTGCCAGCAGCCCGAGCGGAGCCCCCTACGAGCAGTACTTC
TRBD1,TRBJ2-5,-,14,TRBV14,CASSRRDREETQYF,TGTGCCAGCAGCCGCCGGGACAGGGAAGAGACCCAGTACTTC
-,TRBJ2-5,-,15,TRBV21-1,CASSKAKGGQETQYF,TGTGCCAGCAGCAAAGCGAAGGGGGGGCAAGAGACCCAGTACTTC
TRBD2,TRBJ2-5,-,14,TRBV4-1,CASSPGLVQETQYF,TGCGCCAGCAGCCCCGGACTAGTTCAGGAGACCCAGTACTTC
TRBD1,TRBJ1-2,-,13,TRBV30,CAWSDRGDDGYTF,TGTGCCTGGAGCGACAGGGGTGACGATGGCTACACCTTC
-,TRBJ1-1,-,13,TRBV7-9,CASSGIGVGEAFF,TGTGCCAGCAGCGGAATAGGGGTGGGTGAAGCTTTCTTT
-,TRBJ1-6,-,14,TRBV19,CASRRQGYNSPLHF,TGTGCCAGTAGGAGGCAGGGGTATAATTCACCCCTCCACTTT
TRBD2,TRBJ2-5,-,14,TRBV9,CASSVSGGQETQYF,TGTGCCAGCAGCGTTAGCGGGGGTCAAGAGACCCAGTACTTC
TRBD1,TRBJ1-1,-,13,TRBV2,CASSEAGQQGAFF,TGTGCCAGCAGTGAAGCGGGACAGCAAGGAGCTTTCTTT
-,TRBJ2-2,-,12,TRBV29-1,CSVLAATGELFF,TGCAGCGTCCTGGCGGCTACAGGGGAGCTGTTTTTT
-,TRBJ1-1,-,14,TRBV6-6,CASSYSIPDTEAFF,TGTGCCAGCAGTTACTCGATTCCGGACACTGAAGCTTTCTTT
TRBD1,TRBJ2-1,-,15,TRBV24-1,CATSRAGTGVNEQFF,TGTGCCACCAGTCGGGCCGGGACAGGGGTAAATGAGCAGTTCTTC
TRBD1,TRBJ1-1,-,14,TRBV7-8,CASSLAGGGREAFF,TGTGCCAGCAGCTTAGCTGGAGGGGGCAGAGAAGCTTTCTTT
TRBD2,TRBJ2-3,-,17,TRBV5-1,CASSLRTSGGPGDTQYF,TGCGCCAGCAGCTTGAGGACTAGCGGGGGGCCAGGGGATACGCAGTATTTT
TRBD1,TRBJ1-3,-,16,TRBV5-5,CASSFRQGATGNTIYF,TGTGCCAGCAGCTTTAGACAGGGGGCAACGGGAAACACCATATATTTT
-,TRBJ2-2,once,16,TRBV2,CASSVWASVASGELFF,TGTGCCAGCAGTGTTTGGGCTAGCGTCGCATCCGGGGAGCTGTTTTTT
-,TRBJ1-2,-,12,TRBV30,CAWSVGGDGYTF,TGTGCCTGGAGTGTAGGGGGGGACGGCTACACCTTC
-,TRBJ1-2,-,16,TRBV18,CASSPPTTSPNYGYTF,TGTGCCAGCTCACCGCCCACGACAAGCCCTAACTATGGCTACACCTTC
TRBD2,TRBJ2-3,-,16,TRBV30,CAWSALLAGSTDTQYF,TGTGCCTGGAGTGCACTACTAGCGGGAAGCACAGATACGCAGTATTTT